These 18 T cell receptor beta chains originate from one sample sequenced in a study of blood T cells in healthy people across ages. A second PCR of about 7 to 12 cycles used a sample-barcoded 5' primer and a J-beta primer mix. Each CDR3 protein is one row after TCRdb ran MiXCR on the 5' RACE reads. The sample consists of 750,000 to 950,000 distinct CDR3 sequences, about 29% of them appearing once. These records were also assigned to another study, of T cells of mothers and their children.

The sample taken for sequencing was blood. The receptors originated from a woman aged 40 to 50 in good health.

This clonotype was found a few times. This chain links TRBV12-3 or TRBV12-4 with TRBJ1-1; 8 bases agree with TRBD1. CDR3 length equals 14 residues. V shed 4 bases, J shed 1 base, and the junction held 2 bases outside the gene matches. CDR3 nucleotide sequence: TGTGCCAGCAGTTACCAGGGGGCGAACACTGAAGCTTTCTTT. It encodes CASSYQGANTEAFF.

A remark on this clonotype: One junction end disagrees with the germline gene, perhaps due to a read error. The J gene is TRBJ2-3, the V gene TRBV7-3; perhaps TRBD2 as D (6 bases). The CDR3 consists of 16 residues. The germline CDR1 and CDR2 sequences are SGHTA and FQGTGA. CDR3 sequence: CASTPQATTSTNTQYF. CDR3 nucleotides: TGTGCCAGCACCCCACAGGCTACCACTAGCACAAATACGCAGTATTTT.

CDR3 amino acids: CASSFRLAGGYNEQFF. DNA for the CDR3: TGTGCCAGCAGCTTCCGACTAGCGGGAGGGTACAATGAGCAGTTCTTC. The chain combines TRBV14 with TRBJ2-1, with 14 bases identical to TRBD2. This CDR3 is built from 16 residues. CDR1 is SGHDN, CDR2 FVKESK, per germline. The junction had 4 bases not matched to a gene; V was cut back by 5 bases and J by 4 bases.

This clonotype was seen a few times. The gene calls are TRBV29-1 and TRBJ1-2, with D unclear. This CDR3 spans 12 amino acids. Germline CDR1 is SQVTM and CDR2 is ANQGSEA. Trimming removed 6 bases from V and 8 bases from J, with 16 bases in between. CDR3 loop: CSVPVGIQGYTF. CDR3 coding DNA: TGCAGCGTCCCCGTCGGGATTCAGGGCTACACCTTC.

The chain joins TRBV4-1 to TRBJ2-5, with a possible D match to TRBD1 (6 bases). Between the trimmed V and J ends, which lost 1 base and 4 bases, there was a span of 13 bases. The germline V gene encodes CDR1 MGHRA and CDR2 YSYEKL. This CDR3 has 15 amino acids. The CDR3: CASSQGYRDPETQYF. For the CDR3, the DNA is TGCGCCAGCAGCCAAGGTTACAGGGACCCAGAGACCCAGTACTTC.

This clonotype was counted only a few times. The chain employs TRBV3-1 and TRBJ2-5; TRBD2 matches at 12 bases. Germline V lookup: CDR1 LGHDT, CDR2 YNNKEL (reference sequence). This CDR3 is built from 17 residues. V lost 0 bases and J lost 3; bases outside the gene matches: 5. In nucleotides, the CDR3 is TGTGCCAGCAGCCAAGAGGCCCTAGCGGGGGGGAAAGAGACCCAGTACTTC. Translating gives CASSQEALAGGKETQYF.

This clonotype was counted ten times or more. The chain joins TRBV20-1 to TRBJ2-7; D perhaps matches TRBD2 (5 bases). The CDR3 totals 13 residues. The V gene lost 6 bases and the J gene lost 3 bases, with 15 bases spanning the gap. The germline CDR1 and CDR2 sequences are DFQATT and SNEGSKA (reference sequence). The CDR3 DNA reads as TGCAGTGCCCCGAGGACTGGAGACTACGAGCAGTACTTC. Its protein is CSAPRTGDYEQYF.

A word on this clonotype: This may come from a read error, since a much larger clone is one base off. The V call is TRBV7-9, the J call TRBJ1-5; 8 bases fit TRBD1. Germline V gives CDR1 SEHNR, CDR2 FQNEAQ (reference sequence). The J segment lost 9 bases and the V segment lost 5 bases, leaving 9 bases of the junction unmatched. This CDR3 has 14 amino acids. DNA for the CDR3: TGTGCCAGCAGCCTGACAGGGGATGATCGGCCCCAGCATTTT. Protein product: CASSLTGDDRPQHF.

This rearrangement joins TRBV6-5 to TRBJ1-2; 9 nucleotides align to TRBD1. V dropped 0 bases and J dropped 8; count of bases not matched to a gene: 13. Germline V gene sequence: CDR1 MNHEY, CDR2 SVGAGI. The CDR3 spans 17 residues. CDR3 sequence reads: CASSYSDGTGTPWGYTF. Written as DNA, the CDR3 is TGTGCCAGCAGTTACTCTGACGGGACAGGGACGCCCTGGGGCTACACCTTC.

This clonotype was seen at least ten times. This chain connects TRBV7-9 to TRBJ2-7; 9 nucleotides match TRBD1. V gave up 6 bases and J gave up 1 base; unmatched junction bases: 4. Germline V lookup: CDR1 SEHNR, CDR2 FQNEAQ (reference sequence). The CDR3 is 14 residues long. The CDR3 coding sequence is TGTGCCAGCAGGGGGACAGGGCAGTCCTACGAGCAGTACTTC. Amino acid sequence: CASRGTGQSYEQYF.

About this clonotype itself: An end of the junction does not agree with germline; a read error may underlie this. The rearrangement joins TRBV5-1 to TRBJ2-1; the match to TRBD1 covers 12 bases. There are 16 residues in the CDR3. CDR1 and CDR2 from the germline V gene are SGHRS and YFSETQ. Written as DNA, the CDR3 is TGCGCCAGCAGCTTGGTATCGGGACAGGGGGCCCATGAGCAGGTCTTC. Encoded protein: CASSLVSGQGAHEQVF.

CDR3 DNA sequence: TGCGCCAGCAGCTCAGGGACGGAGGGTGGCTACACCTTC. This codes for CASSSGTEGGYTF. V gene TRBV5-1 combines with J gene TRBJ1-2; possibly TRBD1 for D (5 bases). The germline V gene encodes CDR1 SGHRS and CDR2 YFSETQ. V lost 3 bases and J 7 bases, leaving 13 bases between the germline ends. The CDR3 covers 13 residues.

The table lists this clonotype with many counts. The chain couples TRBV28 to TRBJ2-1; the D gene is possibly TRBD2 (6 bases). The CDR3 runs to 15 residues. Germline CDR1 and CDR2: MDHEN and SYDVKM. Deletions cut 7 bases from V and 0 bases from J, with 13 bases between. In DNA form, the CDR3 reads TGTGCCAGCATTAGCGGACCAGGCTCCTACAATGAGCAGTTCTTC. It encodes CASISGPGSYNEQFF.

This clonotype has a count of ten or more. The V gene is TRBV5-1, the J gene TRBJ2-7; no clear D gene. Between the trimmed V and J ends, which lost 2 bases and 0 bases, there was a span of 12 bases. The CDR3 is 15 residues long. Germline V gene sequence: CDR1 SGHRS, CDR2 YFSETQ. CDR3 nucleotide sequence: TGCGCCAGCAGCTTATGGACGGGTAGCTCCTACGAGCAGTACTTC. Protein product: CASSLWTGSSYEQYF.

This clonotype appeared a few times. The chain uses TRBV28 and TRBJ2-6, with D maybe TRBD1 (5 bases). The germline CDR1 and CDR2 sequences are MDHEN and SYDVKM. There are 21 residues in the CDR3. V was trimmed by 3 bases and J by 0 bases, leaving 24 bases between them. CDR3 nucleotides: TGTGCCAGCAGTTTCCTACAAACGAACAGGCAATACAACTCTGGGGCCAACGTCCTGACTTTC. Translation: CASSFLQTNRQYNSGANVLTF. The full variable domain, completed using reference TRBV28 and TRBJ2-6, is DVKVTQSSRYLVKRTGEKVFLECVQDMDHENMFWYRQDPGLGLRLIYFSYDVKMKEKGDIPEGYSVSREKKERFSLILESASTNQTSMYLCASSFLQTNRQYNSGANVLTFGAGSRLTVL.

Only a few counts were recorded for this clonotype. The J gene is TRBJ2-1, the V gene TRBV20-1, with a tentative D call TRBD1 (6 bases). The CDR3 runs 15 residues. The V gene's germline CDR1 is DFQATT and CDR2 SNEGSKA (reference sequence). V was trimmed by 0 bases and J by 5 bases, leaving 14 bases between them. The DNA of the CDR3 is TGCAGTGCTAGAGATTCAGGGGCGGCGGACAATGAGCAGTTCTTC. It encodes CSARDSGAADNEQFF.

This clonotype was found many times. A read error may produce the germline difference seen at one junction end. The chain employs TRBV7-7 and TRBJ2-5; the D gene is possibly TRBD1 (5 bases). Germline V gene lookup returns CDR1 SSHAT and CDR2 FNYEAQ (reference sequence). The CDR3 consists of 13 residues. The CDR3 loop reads CASSFQGRETQYF. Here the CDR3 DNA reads TGTGCTAGCAGCTTTCAGGGAAGAGAGACCCAGTACTTC.

CDR3 residues: CASSAQIPGQGALGTEAFF. CDR3 coding DNA: TGTGCCAGCAGCGCCCAAATCCCGGGACAGGGGGCGCTGGGCACTGAAGCTTTCTTT. The genes are TRBV9 and TRBJ1-1, with 12 bases lining up with TRBD1. This CDR3 spans 19 amino acids. J lost 4 bases, V lost 3 bases, and 16 bases had no gene match. Germline assignment: CDR1 SGDLS and CDR2 YYNGEE.